The source of this T cell receptor (beta chain) is a study of blood T cell repertoires in COVID-19. Patients of the Seattle cohort, enrolled during active infection, were followed longitudinally. As processed by the authors: Amplification with reference gene primers provided the estimates of nucleated cell counts. The data were produced by immunoSEQ multiplex PCR, yet TCRdb's version contains in-frame clones alone and is incomplete. The V and J calls and the clone size are those of that table, but D and trimming were determined from the DNA. The data show 200,000 to 250,000 clones, 90% seen once. The receptor's source is a man aged 25-45 years with COVID-19, enrolled during active disease. Sequences were obtained from peripheral blood.

CDR3 sequence reads: CASSYFGGGNSPLHF. CDR3 nucleotides: TGTGCCAGCAGTTACTTCGGGGGAGGTAATTCACCCCTCCACTTT. The gene calls are TRBV6-5 and TRBJ1-6; possibly TRBD1 for D (5 bases). Germline-derived CDR1 and CDR2 are MNHEY and SVGAGI. V shed 1 base and J shed 6 bases, with 10 bases lying between them. The CDR3 runs to 15 residues.